Listed below are T cell receptor beta chains from one sample, sequenced in a study of early T cells in non-severe SARS-CoV-2 infection. Via MiXCR, TCRdb re-called the 5' RACE reads, giving one row per CDR3 protein. The sample has fewer than 65,000 distinct CDR3 sequences; about a tenth are singletons. The sequenced sample consisted of whole blood. The origin of the receptors is an adult who was a healthcare worker with PCR-confirmed SARS-CoV-2 infection or an uninfected control (not recorded which). Each CDR3 is given with its conserved first and last residue.

v_gene	j_gene	CDR3aa
TRBV7-6	TRBJ2-3	CASSRQATTTDTQYF
TRBV5-1	TRBJ2-7	CASSLAGDRGPNEQYF
TRBV2	TRBJ2-7	CASSRRNRSYEQYF
TRBV2	TRBJ2-3	CASSGERGPGTDTQYF
TRBV2	TRBJ2-7	CASLGTGGGYEQYF
TRBV20-1	TRBJ2-5	CSARTGGQQETQYF
TRBV2	TRBJ2-3	CASKAEATTDTQYF
TRBV7-9	TRBJ1-1	CASSRTREAFF
TRBV12-3/TRBV12-4	TRBJ2-7	CASSFGPRPYEQYF
TRBV6-5	TRBJ2-5	CASSTSGTGVENQYF
TRBV5-1	TRBJ1-1	CASSFGSTEAFF
TRBV2	TRBJ2-1	CASSFSRTGGYNEQFF
TRBV12-3/TRBV12-4	TRBJ1-1	CASTLGTTGTEAFF
TRBV20-1	TRBJ1-2	CSALNRDRGIYGYTF
TRBV10-3	TRBJ1-2	CAISERGNYGYTF
TRBV7-9	TRBJ2-5	CASSFVGQETQYF
TRBV6-1	TRBJ2-2	CASSERPLWGDTGELFF
TRBV5-4	TRBJ1-4	CASSLAGAGEKLFF
TRBV7-9	TRBJ2-5	CASSSRLAGDKETQYF
TRBV11-1	TRBJ1-1	CASSFEGWTEAFF
TRBV30	TRBJ2-7	CAWSERSPYEQYF
TRBV12-3/TRBV12-4	TRBJ1-1	CASRDPSDEAFF
TRBV3-1	TRBJ1-1	CASSQDDLAFF
TRBV7-3	TRBJ2-2	CASSRSSGANTGELFF
TRBV3-1	TRBJ2-2	CASSQGGELFF
TRBV3-1	TRBJ2-1	CASSLGANHEQFF
TRBV7-9	TRBJ1-4	CASSGVAATNEKLFF
TRBV4-2	TRBJ2-3	CASSPPQGGPGTDTQYF
TRBV7-9	TRBJ2-1	CASSQGLAIAYNEQFF
TRBV10-2	TRBJ1-6	CASSGEGSYNSPLHF
TRBV20-1	TRBJ1-5	CSAGWGDSNQPQHF
TRBV5-1	TRBJ1-2	CASSLESAATLSYGYTF
TRBV30	TRBJ2-2	CACWSAAQTTGELFF
TRBV4-1	TRBJ2-5	CASSPRRQETQYF
TRBV5-1	TRBJ1-1	CASSLERAQDTEAFF
TRBV3-1	TRBJ1-2	CASSQGGYGYTF
TRBV20-1	TRBJ2-7	CSALERGFAEQYF
TRBV5-1	TRBJ2-1	CASSLDLAGVNEQFF
TRBV10-2	TRBJ2-5	CASSEAANQETQYF
TRBV19	TRBJ1-5	CASTQGGSNQPQHF
TRBV5-1	TRBJ2-7	CASSLTGTALEQYF